This TCR beta chain is drawn from a study of shared clonotypes between healthy human individuals. Using immunoSEQ multiplex PCR, the repertoire was profiled, and TCRdb retains in-frame clones only, with some absent. The sample includes 1,500,000 or so clones, roughly 96% of them seen just once. About this clone: Its antigen is currently unknown.

General observations from the study: Clonotype sharing levels among donors were expected to vary with sequencing depth. Larger richness was generally estimated for naive than memory subsets.

The V gene end was trimmed by 6 bases and the J gene end by 4 bases; junction bases not matched to a gene: 9. Per germline, CDR1 MDHEN and CDR2 SYDVKM. The CDR3 covers 15 residues. The chain couples TRBV28 to TRBJ2-5; 9 nucleotides agree with TRBD1. The specimen sequenced was naive CD4+ T cells sorted from blood. Subset of the sample: CD45RA+ positively selected. This clonotype was sampled from a man aged 25-45 years in good health. CDR3 amino acids: CASSPHETGGETQYF. The DNA for the CDR3 is TGTGCCAGCAGCCCCCATGAGACAGGGGGAGAGACCCAGTACTTC. The full variable domain, completed using reference TRBV28 and TRBJ2-5, is DVKVTQSSRYLVKRTGEKVFLECVQDMDHENMFWYRQDPGLGLRLIYFSYDVKMKEKGDIPEGYSVSREKKERFSLILESASTNQTSMYLCASSPHETGGETQYFGPGTRLLVL.